A selection of T cell receptor beta chains follows, all from one sample in a study of CD8+ T cells in alopecia areata. Here immunoSEQ multiplex PCR was the method, and the copy in TCRdb shows in-frame clones only, minus some. The sample lists around 250,000 clones, about 68% occurring once. The source was CD4+ T cells sorted from blood, collected at week 0. The receptors were sampled from a human donor with alopecia areata. Both conserved end residues are part of each CDR3. The order of the fields is J gene, V gene, CDR3 protein.

j_call: TRBJ2-4; v_call: TRBV30; cdr3_aa: CAWSGRHLAKNIQYF
j_call: TRBJ2-7; v_call: TRBV30; cdr3_aa: CAWSDSSPYEQYF
j_call: TRBJ2-2; v_call: TRBV30; cdr3_aa: CAWRSGILPTGELFF
j_call: TRBJ1-2; v_call: TRBV4-3; cdr3_aa: CASSQGSGTGGSNYGYTF
j_call: TRBJ1-6; v_call: TRBV19; cdr3_aa: CASSPRQGFNSPLHF
j_call: TRBJ2-5; v_call: TRBV7-2; cdr3_aa: CASSLAMETQYF
j_call: TRBJ2-1; v_call: TRBV5-3; cdr3_aa: CARRWDSRGRMDEQFF
j_call: TRBJ2-2; v_call: TRBV5-1; cdr3_aa: CASTDTGELFF
j_call: TRBJ1-1; v_call: TRBV9; cdr3_aa: CASSVVGDTEAFF
j_call: TRBJ2-7; v_call: TRBV29-1; cdr3_aa: CSVCIIGGRSYEQYF
j_call: TRBJ2-3; v_call: TRBV9; cdr3_aa: CASSVSGPPDTQYF
j_call: TRBJ2-3; v_call: TRBV5-1; cdr3_aa: CASSLTSGTDTQYF
j_call: TRBJ1-2; v_call: TRBV19; cdr3_aa: CASSTTAGYTF
j_call: TRBJ1-3; v_call: TRBV30; cdr3_aa: CAWSPGQFSGNTIYF
j_call: TRBJ2-3; v_call: TRBV7-9; cdr3_aa: CASSLTRGGPDTQYF
j_call: TRBJ2-1; v_call: TRBV18; cdr3_aa: CASSPVRAGGVYNEQFF
j_call: TRBJ2-4; v_call: TRBV13; cdr3_aa: CASSPTRLAKNIQYF
j_call: TRBJ2-1; v_call: TRBV2; cdr3_aa: CASSDTGTEQFF
j_call: TRBJ1-6; v_call: TRBV30; cdr3_aa: CAWGRDSPLHF
j_call: TRBJ2-1; v_call: TRBV19; cdr3_aa: CASGEGQWGSEQFF
j_call: TRBJ2-4; v_call: TRBV11-2; cdr3_aa: CASSDSNIQYF
j_call: TRBJ2-7; v_call: TRBV7-2; cdr3_aa: CASSLVTRDEQYF
j_call: TRBJ1-2; v_call: TRBV7-9; cdr3_aa: CASSLTVANYGYTF
j_call: TRBJ2-1; v_call: TRBV20-1; cdr3_aa: CSASESYEQFF
j_call: TRBJ1-1; v_call: TRBV6-6; cdr3_aa: CASSRPGTGMNTEAFF
j_call: TRBJ2-7; v_call: TRBV6-5; cdr3_aa: CASSLSGQGEQYF
j_call: TRBJ2-3; v_call: TRBV6-1; cdr3_aa: CASSERGDTQYF
j_call: TRBJ2-4; v_call: TRBV2; cdr3_aa: CASSEGPLLAKNIQYF
j_call: TRBJ2-5; v_call: TRBV7-2; cdr3_aa: CASSFDRETQYF
j_call: TRBJ2-2; v_call: TRBV30; cdr3_aa: CAWSSYGELFF
j_call: TRBJ1-2; v_call: TRBV29-1; cdr3_aa: CSSQGGYGYTF
j_call: TRBJ2-7; v_call: TRBV4-1; cdr3_aa: CASSQALPRTDYEQYF
j_call: TRBJ2-7; v_call: TRBV29-1; cdr3_aa: CSVPGRRNTYEQYF
j_call: TRBJ1-6; v_call: TRBV27; cdr3_aa: CASSPRTGQSYNSPLHF
j_call: TRBJ2-3; v_call: TRBV2; cdr3_aa: CASSLQVTDTQYF
j_call: TRBJ2-2; v_call: TRBV5-6; cdr3_aa: CASSFGRAGELFF
j_call: TRBJ2-3; v_call: TRBV4-3; cdr3_aa: CASSLQPEDTQYF
j_call: TRBJ2-7; v_call: TRBV2; cdr3_aa: CASRALGRHEQYF
j_call: TRBJ2-7; v_call: TRBV7-9; cdr3_aa: CASAIDRSSYEQYF
j_call: TRBJ1-1; v_call: TRBV30; cdr3_aa: CAWTQGWNTEAFF
j_call: TRBJ1-2; v_call: TRBV25-1; cdr3_aa: CASSELPTGASGYTF
j_call: TRBJ2-7; v_call: TRBV7-8; cdr3_aa: CASSAGTPHF
j_call: TRBJ2-6; v_call: TRBV6-5; cdr3_aa: CASSYQGDGANVLTF
j_call: TRBJ1-1; v_call: TRBV7-8; cdr3_aa: CASSQRALGQLNTEAFF